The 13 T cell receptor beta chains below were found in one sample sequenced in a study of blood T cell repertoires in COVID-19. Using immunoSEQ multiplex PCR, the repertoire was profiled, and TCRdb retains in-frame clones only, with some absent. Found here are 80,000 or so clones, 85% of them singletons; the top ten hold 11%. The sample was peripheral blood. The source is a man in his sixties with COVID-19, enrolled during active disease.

The CDR3 here is CASTTGGRNYGYTF. The CDR3 DNA reads as TGTGCCAGCACCACAGGGGGCAGAAACTATGGCTACACCTTC. V and J are TRBV28 and TRBJ1-2, with 9 positions matching TRBD1. This CDR3 comprises 14 residues. Germline loops: CDR1 MDHEN, CDR2 SYDVKM. J lost 2 bases, V lost 7 bases, and 5 bases had no gene match.

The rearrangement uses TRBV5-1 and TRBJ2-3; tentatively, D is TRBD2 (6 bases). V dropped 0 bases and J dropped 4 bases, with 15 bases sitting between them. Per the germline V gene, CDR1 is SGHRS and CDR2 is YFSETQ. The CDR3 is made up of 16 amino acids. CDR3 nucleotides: TGCGCCAGCAGCTTGGCCATTAGCGGCAGGTCAGATACGCAGTATTTT. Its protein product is CASSLAISGRSDTQYF. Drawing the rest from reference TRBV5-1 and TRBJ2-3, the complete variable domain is KAGVTQTPRYLIKTRGQQVTLSCSPISGHRSVSWYQQTPGQGLQFLFEYFSETQRNKGNFPGRFSGRQFSNSRSEMNVSTLELGDSALYLCASSLAISGRSDTQYFGPGTRLTVL.

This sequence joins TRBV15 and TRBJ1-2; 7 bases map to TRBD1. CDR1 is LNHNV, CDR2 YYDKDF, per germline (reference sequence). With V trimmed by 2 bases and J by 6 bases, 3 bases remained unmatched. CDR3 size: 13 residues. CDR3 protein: CATSRTTGNGYTF. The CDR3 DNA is TGTGCCACCAGCAGAACGACAGGGAATGGCTACACCTTC.

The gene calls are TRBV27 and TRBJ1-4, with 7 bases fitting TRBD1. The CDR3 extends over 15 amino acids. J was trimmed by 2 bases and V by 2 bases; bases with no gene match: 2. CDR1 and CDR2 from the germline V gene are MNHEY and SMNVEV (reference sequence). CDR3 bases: TGTGCCAGCAGTTTAGGCAGGGGGACTAATGAAAAACTGTTTTTT. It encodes CASSLGRGTNEKLFF.

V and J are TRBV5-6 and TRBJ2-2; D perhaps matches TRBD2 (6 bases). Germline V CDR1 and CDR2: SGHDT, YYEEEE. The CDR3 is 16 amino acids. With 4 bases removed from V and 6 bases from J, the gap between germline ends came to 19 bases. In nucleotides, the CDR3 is TGTGCCAGCAGCCGATACATGGCGGGGCGAGCCGGGGAGCTGTTTTTT. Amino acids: CASSRYMAGRAGELFF. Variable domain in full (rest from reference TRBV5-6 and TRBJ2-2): DAGVTQSPTHLIKTRGQQVTLRCSPKSGHDTVSWYQQALGQGPQFIFQYYEEEERQRGNFPDRFSGHQFPNYSSELNVNALLLGDSALYLCASSRYMAGRAGELFFGEGSRLTVL.

CDR3: CASSRLAGEGGPQETQYF. Here the CDR3 DNA reads TGTGCCAGTAGTCGACTAGCGGGAGAGGGAGGGCCCCAAGAGACCCAGTACTTC. The chain uses TRBV19 and TRBJ2-5, with 12 bases that match TRBD2. This CDR3 spans 18 amino acids. V was pared by 5 bases and J by 1 base, with 11 bases of the junction left unmatched. Germline-derived CDR1 and CDR2 are LNHDA and SQIVND (reference sequence).

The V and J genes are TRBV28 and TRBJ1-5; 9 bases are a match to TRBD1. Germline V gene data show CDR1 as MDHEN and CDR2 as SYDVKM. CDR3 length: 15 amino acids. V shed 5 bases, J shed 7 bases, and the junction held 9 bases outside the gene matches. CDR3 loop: CASSAGDREVQPQHF. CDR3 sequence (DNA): TGTGCCAGCAGTGCCGGGGACAGGGAGGTACAGCCCCAGCATTTT.

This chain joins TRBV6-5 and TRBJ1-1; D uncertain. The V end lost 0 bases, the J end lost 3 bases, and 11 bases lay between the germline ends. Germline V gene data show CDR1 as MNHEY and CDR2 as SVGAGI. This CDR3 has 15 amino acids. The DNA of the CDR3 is TGTGCCAGCAGTTACTCGTCCCTACGCGACACTGAAGCTTTCTTT. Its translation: CASSYSSLRDTEAFF.

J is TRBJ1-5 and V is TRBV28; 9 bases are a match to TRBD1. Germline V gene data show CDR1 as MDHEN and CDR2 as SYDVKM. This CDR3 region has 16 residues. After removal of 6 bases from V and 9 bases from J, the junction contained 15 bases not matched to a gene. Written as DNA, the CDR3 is TGTGCCAGCAGACAAGGGACAGGGTGGCCCGCGGCGCCCCAGCATTTT. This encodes CASRQGTGWPAAPQHF.

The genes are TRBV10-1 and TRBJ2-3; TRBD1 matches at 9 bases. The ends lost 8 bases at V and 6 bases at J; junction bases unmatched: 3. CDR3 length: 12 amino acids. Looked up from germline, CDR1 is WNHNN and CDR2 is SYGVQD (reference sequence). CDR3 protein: CASDRGKDTQYF. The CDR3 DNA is TGCGCCAGCGACAGGGGGAAGGATACGCAGTATTTT.

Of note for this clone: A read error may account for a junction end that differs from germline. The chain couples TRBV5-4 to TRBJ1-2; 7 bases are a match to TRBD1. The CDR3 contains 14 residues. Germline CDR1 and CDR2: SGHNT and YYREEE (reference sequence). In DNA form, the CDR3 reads TGTGCCAGCAGCTTGGACGGGCAGACAGGGATCGGAGACTTC. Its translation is CASSLDGQTGIGDF.

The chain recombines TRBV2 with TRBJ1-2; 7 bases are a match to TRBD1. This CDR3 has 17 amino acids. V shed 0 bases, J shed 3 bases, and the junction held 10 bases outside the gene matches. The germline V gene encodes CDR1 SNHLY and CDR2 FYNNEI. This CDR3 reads CASSEALTGSIDYGYTF. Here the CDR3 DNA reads TGTGCCAGCAGTGAAGCGCTGACAGGGTCGATTGACTATGGCTACACCTTC.

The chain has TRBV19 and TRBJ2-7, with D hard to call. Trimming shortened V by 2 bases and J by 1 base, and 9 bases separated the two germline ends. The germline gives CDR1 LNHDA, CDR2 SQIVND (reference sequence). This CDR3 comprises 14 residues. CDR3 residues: CASSIKSLSYEQYF. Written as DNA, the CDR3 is TGTGCCAGTAGTATAAAGAGTCTATCCTACGAGCAGTACTTC.